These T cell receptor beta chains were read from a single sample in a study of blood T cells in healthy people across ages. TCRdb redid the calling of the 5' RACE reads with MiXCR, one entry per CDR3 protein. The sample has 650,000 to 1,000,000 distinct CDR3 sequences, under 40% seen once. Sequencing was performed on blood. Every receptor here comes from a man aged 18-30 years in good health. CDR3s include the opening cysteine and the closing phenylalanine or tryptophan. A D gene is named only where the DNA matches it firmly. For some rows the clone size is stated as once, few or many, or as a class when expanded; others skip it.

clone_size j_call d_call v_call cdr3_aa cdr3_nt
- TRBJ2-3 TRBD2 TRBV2 CASSAERGGSDTQYF TGTGCCAGCAGTGCGGAACGGGGGGGTTCAGATACGCAGTATTTT
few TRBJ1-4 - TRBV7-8 CASSREINEKLFF TGTGCCAGCAGCCGGGAGATTAATGAAAAACTGTTTTTT
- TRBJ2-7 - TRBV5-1 CASSSEWGSYEQYF TGCGCCAGCAGCTCCGAATGGGGCTCCTACGAGCAGTACTTC
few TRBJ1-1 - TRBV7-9 CASTRENTEAFF TGTGCCAGCACGAGGGAGAACACTGAAGCTTTCTTT
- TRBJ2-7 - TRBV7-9 CSSSPRRGHEQYF TGTTCCAGCAGCCCCCGCAGGGGCCACGAGCAGTACTTC
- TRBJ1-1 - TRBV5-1 CASSKFSGTPNTEAFF TGCGCCAGCAGCAAATTCTCCGGGACACCGAACACTGAAGCTTTCTTT
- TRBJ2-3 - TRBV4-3 CASSQGTRGDTQYF TGCGCCAGCAGCCAAGGGACAAGGGGAGATACGCAGTATTTT
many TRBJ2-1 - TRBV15 CATSRVGAAYNEQFF TGTGCCACCAGCAGAGTAGGGGCGGCCTACAATGAGCAGTTCTTC
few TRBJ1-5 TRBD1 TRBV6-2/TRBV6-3 CASHPDRNRSNQPQHF TGTGCCAGCCACCCGGACAGGAATAGAAGCAATCAGCCCCAGCATTTT
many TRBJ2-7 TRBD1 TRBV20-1 CSAGQGNHEQYF TGCAGTGCGGGACAGGGGAACCACGAGCAGTACTTC
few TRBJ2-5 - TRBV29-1 CSVEDAILVSSEQYF TGCAGCGTTGAAGATGCGATACTAGTTTCGAGTGAGCAGTACTTC
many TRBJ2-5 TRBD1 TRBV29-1 CSVEDRQGKETQYF TGCAGCGTTGAAGACCGACAGGGGAAAGAGACCCAGTACTTC
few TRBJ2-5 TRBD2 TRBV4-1 CASSQVGEGGGLQETQYF TGCGCCAGCAGCCAAGTAGGGGAGGGAGGAGGGCTACAAGAGACCCAGTACTTC
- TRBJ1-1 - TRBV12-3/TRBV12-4 CANSFLPSEAFF TGTGCCAACAGTTTCCTTCCGAGCGAAGCTTTCTTT
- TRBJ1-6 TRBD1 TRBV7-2 CASRGQAAYNSPLHF TGTGCCAGCAGGGGACAGGCCGCCTATAATTCACCCCTCCACTTT
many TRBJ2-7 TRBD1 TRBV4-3 CASSHGTGGPYEQYF TGCGCCAGCAGCCACGGGACAGGGGGCCCCTACGAGCAGTACTTC
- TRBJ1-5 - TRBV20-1 CSASSAEPQHF TGCAGTGCTTCTTCAGCCGAGCCCCAGCATTTT
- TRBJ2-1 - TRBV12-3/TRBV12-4 CASTPTRLLSYNEQFF TGTGCCAGCACCCCGACTCGCTTACTCTCCTACAATGAGCAGTTCTTC
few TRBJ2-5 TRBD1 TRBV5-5 CASSLIQGEETQYF TGTGCCAGCAGCTTGATACAGGGGGAGGAGACCCAGTACTTC
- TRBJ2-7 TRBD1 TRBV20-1 CSARPGQGSSYEQYF TGCAGTGCTAGACCGGGACAGGGGAGCTCCTACGAGCAGTACTTC
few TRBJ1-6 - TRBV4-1 CASSDEKSGNSPLHF TGCGCCAGCAGCGACGAGAAGTCTGGGAATTCACCCCTCCACTTT
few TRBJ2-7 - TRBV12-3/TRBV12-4 CASSLPFRGHEQYF TGTGCCAGCAGTCTCCCTTTTCGGGGTCACGAGCAGTACTTC
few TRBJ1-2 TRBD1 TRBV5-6 CASRSRDRGLNYGYTF TGTGCCAGCAGAAGCCGGGACAGGGGGCTTAACTATGGCTACACCTTC
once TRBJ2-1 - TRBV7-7 CASSLEGGRKAHNEQFF TGTGCCAGCAGCTTAGAGGGGGGGCGAAAGGCCCACAATGAGCAGTTCTTC
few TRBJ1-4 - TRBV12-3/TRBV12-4 CASSPDMGGSEKLFF TGTGCCAGCAGCCCCGACATGGGTGGGAGTGAAAAACTGTTTTTT
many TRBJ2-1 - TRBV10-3 CAISPERKVVGEQFF TGTGCCATCAGTCCCGAACGTAAGGTGGTGGGTGAGCAGTTCTTC
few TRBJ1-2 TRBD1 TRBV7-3 CASSRQGSDGYTF TGTGCCAGCAGCCGACAGGGGTCGGATGGCTACACCTTC
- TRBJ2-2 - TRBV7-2 CASSLRGGQNTGELFF TGTGCCAGCAGCTTGAGGGGGGGACAGAACACCGGGGAGCTGTTTTTT
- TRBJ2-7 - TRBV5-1 CASSLAVQDSYEQYF TGCGCCAGCAGCTTGGCCGTGCAGGACTCCTACGAGCAGTACTTC
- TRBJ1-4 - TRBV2 CASRRVGGEKLFF TGTGCCAGCAGGAGGGTGGGAGGTGAAAAACTGTTTTTT
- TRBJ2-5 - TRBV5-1 CASSFFPATVQETQYF TGCGCCAGCAGCTTCTTCCCCGCGACCGTCCAAGAGACCCAGTACTTC
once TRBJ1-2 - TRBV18 CASSPPTGYGYTF TGTGCCAGCTCACCACCCACAGGCTATGGCTACACCTTC